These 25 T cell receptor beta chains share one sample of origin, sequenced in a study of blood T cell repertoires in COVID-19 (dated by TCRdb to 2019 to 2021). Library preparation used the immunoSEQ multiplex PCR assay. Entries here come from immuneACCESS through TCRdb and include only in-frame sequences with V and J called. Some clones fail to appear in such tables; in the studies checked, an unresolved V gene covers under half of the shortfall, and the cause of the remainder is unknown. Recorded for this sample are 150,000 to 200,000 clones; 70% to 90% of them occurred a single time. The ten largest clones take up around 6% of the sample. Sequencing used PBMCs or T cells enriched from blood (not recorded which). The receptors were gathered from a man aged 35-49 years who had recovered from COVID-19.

DNA for the CDR3: TGTGCCTGGAGTGTGGGACAGGGCAATCAGCCCCAGCATTTT. The encoded protein is CAWSVGQGNQPQHF. The rearrangement links TRBV30 to TRBJ1-5; 8 positions agree with TRBD1. This CDR3 comprises 14 residues. V gave up 0 bases and J gave up 2 bases; unmatched junction bases: 0. Germline V gives CDR1 GTSNPN, CDR2 SVGIG (reference sequence).

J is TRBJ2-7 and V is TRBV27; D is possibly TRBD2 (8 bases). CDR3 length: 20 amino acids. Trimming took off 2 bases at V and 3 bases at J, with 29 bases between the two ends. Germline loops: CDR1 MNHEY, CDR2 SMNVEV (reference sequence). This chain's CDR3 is CASSLRRGQGVKSGGYEQYF. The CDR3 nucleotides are TGTGCCAGCAGTTTACGGAGGGGGCAGGGGGTCAAAAGCGGGGGCTACGAGCAGTACTTC.

The CDR3 DNA reads TGTGCCATCAGTGGAGGGGTTCAGGGGGCCAAAAACATTCAGTACTTC. Residues: CAISGGVQGAKNIQYF. The V gene is TRBV10-3, the J gene TRBJ2-4, with D perhaps TRBD1 (6 bases). Germline V gene data show CDR1 as ENHRY and CDR2 as SYGVKD. V was pared by 4 bases and J by 1 base, with 14 bases between. CDR3 length: 16 amino acids.

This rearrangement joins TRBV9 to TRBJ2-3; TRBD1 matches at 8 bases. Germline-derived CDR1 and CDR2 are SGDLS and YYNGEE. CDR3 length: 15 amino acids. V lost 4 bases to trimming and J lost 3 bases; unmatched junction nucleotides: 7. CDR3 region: CASSTSGGATDTQYF. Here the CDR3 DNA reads TGTGCCAGCAGCACATCAGGGGGCGCGACAGATACGCAGTATTTT.

CDR3 DNA sequence: TGTGCCAGCAGCTGGTCCGCGAGCGGCACCGGGGAGCTGTTTTTT. Protein product: CASSWSASGTGELFF. The gene calls are TRBV7-9 and TRBJ2-2; weak D call: TRBD2 (5 bases). Germline assignment: CDR1 SEHNR and CDR2 FQNEAQ (reference sequence). With 4 bases removed from V and 4 bases from J, the gap between germline ends came to 13 bases. CDR3 length: 15 residues.

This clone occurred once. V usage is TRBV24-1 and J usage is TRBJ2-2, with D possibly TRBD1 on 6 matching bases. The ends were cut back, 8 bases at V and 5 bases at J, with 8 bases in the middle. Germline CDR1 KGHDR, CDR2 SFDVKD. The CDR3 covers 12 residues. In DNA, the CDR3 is TGTGCCACCAAAAGGGGGACCGGGGAGCTGTTTTTT. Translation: CATKRGTGELFF.

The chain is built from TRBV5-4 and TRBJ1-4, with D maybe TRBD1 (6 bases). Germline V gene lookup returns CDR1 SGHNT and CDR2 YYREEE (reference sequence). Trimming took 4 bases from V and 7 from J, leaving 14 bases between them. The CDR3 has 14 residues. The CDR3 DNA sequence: TGTGCCAGCAGCCGCGGGGGGGGCGGTGAAAAACTGTTTTTT. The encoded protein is CASSRGGGGEKLFF.

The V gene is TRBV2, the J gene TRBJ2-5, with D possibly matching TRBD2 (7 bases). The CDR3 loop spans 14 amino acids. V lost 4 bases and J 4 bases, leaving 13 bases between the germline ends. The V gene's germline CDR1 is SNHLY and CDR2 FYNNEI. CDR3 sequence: CASSGGGPSETQYF. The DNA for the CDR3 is TGTGCCAGCAGTGGGGGGGGGCCCTCAGAGACCCAGTACTTC.

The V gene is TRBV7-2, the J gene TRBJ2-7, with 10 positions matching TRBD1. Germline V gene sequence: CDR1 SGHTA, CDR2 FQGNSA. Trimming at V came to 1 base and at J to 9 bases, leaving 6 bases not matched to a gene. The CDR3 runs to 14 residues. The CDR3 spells CASSLDATGGAQYV. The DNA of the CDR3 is TGTGCCAGCAGCTTAGATGCGACAGGGGGCGCGCAGTACGTC.

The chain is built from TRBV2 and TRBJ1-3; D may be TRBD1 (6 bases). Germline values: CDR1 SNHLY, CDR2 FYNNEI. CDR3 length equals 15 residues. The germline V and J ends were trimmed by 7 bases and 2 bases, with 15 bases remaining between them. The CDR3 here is CASKTDRLPGNTIYF. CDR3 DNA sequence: TGTGCCAGCAAGACCGACAGGCTGCCTGGAAACACCATATATTTT.

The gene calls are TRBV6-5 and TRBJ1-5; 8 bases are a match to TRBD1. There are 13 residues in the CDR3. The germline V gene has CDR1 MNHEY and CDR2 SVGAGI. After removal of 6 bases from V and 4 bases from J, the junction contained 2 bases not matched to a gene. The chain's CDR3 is CASSNRGNQPQHF. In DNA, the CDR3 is TGTGCCAGCAGCAACAGGGGGAATCAGCCCCAGCATTTT.

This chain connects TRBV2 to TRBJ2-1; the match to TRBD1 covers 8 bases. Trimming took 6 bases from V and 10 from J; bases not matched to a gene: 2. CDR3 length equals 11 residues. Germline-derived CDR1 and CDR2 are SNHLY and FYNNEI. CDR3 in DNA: TGTGCCAGCAGCGCAGGGGGCGAGCAGTTCTTC. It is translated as CASSAGGEQFF.

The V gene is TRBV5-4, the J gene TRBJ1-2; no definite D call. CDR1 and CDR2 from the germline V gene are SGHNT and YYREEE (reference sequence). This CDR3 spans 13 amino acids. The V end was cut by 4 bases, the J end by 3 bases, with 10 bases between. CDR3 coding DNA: TGTGCCAGCAGCCTGACCGGGGACTATGGCTACACCTTC. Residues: CASSLTGDYGYTF.

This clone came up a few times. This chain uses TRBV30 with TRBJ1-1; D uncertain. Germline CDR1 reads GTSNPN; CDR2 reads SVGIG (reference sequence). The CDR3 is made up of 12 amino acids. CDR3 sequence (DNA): TGTGCTTGGGCCCCTATGAACACTGAAGCTTTCTTT. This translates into CAWAPMNTEAFF.

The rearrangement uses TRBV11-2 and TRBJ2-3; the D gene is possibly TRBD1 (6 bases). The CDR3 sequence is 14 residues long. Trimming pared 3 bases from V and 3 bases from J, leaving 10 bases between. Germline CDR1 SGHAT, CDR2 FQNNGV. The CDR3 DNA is TGTGCCAGCAGCTTTTTAACAGGGACAGATACGCAGTATTTT. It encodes CASSFLTGTDTQYF.

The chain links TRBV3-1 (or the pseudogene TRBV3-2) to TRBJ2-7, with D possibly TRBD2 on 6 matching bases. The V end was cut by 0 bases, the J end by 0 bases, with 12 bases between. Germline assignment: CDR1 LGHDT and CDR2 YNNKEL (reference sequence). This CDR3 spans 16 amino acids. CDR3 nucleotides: TGTGCCAGCAGCCAAGATGGAGGGATAAGCTCCTACGAGCAGTACTTC. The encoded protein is CASSQDGGISSYEQYF.

CDR3 region: CSAGDRDDYGYTF. For the CDR3, the DNA is TGCAGCGCCGGGGACAGGGATGACTATGGCTACACCTTC. This chain uses TRBV29-1 with TRBJ1-2; 9 bases are a match to TRBD1. Germline V gene data show CDR1 as SQVTM and CDR2 as ANQGSEA. The CDR3 sequence is 13 residues long. With V trimmed by 7 bases and J by 3 bases, 6 bases remained unmatched.

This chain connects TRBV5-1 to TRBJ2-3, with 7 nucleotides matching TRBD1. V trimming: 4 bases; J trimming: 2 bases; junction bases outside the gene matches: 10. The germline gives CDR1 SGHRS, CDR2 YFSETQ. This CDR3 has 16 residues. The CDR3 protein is CASSPAPGGNTDTQYF. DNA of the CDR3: TGCGCCAGCAGCCCGGCTCCAGGGGGTAACACAGATACGCAGTATTTT.

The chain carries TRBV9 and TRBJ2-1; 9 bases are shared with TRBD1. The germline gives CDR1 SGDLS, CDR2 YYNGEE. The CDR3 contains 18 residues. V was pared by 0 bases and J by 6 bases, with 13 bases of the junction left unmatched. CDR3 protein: CASSVGGTGSRAFNEQFF. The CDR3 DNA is TGTGCCAGCAGCGTAGGGGGGACAGGGAGTCGGGCATTCAATGAGCAGTTCTTC.

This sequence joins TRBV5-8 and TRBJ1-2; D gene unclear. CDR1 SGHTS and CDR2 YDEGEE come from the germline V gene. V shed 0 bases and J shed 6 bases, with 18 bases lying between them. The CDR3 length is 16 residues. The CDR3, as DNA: TGTGCCAGCAGCTTGGTATCCGCAGGTTACCTCGATGGCTACACCTTC. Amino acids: CASSLVSAGYLDGYTF.

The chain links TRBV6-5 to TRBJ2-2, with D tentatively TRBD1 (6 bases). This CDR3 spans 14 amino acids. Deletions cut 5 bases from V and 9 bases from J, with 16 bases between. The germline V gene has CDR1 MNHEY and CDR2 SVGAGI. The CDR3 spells CASSKAGATRELFF. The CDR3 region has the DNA TGTGCCAGCAGTAAGGCAGGGGCGACCCGGGAGCTGTTTTTT.

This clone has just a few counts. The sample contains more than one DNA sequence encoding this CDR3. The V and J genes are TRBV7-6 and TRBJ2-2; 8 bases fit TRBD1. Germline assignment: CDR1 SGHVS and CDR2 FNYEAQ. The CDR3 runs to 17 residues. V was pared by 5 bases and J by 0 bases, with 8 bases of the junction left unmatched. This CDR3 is CASSPRTGPTNTGELFF. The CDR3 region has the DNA TGTGCCAGCAGCCCCAGGACAGGGCCTACGAACACCGGGGAGCTGTTTTTT. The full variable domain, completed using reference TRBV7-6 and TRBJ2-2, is GAGVSQSPRYKVTKRGQDVALRCDPISGHVSLYWYRQALGQGPEFLTYFNYEAQQDKSGLPNDRFSAERPEGSISTLTIQRTEQRDSAMYRCASSPRTGPTNTGELFFGEGSRLTVL.

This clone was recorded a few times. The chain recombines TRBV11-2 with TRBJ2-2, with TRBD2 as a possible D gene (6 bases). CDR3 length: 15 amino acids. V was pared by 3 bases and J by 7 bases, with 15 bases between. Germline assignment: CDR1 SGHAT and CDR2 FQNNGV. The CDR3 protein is CASSFRLDFNGELFF. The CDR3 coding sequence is TGTGCCAGCAGCTTTAGACTAGATTTTAACGGGGAGCTGTTTTTT. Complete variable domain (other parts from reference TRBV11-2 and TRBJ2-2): EAGVAQSPRYKIIEKRQSVAFWCNPISGHATLYWYQQILGQGPKLLIQFQNNGVVDDSQLPKDRFSAERLKGVDSTLKIQPAKLEDSAVYLCASSFRLDFNGELFFGEGSRLTVL.

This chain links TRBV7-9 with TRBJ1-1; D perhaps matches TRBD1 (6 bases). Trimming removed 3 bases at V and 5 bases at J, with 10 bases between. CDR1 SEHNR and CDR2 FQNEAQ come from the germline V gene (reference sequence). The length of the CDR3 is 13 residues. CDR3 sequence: CASSFQGLTEAFF. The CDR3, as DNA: TGTGCCAGCAGCTTCCAGGGGTTAACTGAAGCTTTCTTT.

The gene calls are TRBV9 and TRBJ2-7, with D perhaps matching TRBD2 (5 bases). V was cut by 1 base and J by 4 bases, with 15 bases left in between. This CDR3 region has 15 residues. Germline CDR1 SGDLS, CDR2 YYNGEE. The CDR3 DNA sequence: TGTGCCAGCAGCGTACGTATGGAGACGGGGTACGAGCAGTACGTC. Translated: CASSVRMETGYEQYV.